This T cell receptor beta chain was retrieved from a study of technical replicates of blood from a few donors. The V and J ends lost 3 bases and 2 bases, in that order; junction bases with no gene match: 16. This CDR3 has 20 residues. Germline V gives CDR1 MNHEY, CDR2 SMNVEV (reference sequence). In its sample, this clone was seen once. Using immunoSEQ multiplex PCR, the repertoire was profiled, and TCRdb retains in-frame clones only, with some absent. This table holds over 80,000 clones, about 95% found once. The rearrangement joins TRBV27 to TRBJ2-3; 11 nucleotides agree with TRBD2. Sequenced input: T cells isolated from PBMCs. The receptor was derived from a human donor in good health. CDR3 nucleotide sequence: TGTGCCAGCAGTTTGGGTAGCGGGAGGGCCCAAACTCGGGACACAGATACGCAGTATTTT. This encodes CASSLGSGRAQTRDTDTQYF.